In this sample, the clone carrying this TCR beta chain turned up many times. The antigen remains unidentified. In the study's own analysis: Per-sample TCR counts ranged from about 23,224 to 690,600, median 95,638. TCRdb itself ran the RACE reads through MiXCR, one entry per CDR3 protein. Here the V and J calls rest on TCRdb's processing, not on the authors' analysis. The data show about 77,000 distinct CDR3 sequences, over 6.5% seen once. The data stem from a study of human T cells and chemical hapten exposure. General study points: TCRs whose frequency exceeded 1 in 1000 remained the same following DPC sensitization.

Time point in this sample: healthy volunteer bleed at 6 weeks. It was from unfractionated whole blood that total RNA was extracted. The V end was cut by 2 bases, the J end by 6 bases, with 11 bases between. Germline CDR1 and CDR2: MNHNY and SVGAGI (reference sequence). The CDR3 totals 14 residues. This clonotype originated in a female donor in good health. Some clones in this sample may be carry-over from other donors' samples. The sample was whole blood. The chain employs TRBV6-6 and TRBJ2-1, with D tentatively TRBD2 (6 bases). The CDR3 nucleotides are TGTGCCAGCAGTTACCCCGGGGGAGGCAATGAGCAGTTCTTC. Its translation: CASSYPGGGNEQFF.